The rows below give T cell receptor beta chains drawn from one sample of a study of post-analysis software for immune sequencing data. TCRdb itself ran the PCR reads through MiXCR, one entry per CDR3 protein. The sample contains 600,000 to 700,000 distinct CDR3 sequences, 55% to 70% of which appear only once. Material for sequencing was blood. The receptors originated from a girl between 2 and 10 years old with multiple sclerosis. CDR3s include the opening cysteine and the closing phenylalanine or tryptophan. Each record gives: D gene, clone size, V gene, J gene, CDR3 DNA, CDR3 protein. A D gene is named only where the DNA matches it firmly. Clone sizes are given selectively: once, few, many, or a class where the clone is expanded.

D gene: TRBD2
clone size: few
V gene: TRBV6-5
J gene: TRBJ2-7
CDR3 DNA: TGTGCCAGCAGAGCAACTAGCGGGAGCTCCTACGAGCAGTACTTC
CDR3 protein: CASRATSGSSYEQYF

D gene: NA
clone size: NA
V gene: TRBV7-8
J gene: TRBJ1-2
CDR3 DNA: TGTGCCAGCAGCTTAGTGGCACAGAACTATGGCTACACCTTC
CDR3 protein: CASSLVAQNYGYTF

D gene: NA
clone size: NA
V gene: TRBV29-1
J gene: TRBJ1-1
CDR3 DNA: TGCAGCGTTGAAAAGAACACTGAAGCTTTCTTT
CDR3 protein: CSVEKNTEAFF

D gene: NA
clone size: NA
V gene: TRBV12-3/TRBV12-4
J gene: TRBJ1-1
CDR3 DNA: TGTGCCAGCAGTTCGCCCTCAAGGCCACCGCACACTGAAGCTTTCTTT
CDR3 protein: CASSSPSRPPHTEAFF

D gene: NA
clone size: NA
V gene: TRBV28
J gene: TRBJ2-6
CDR3 DNA: TGTGCCAGCAGTTTAGGAGGTGGGACATCTGGGGCCAACGTCCTGACTTTC
CDR3 protein: CASSLGGGTSGANVLTF

D gene: NA
clone size: NA
V gene: TRBV5-1
J gene: TRBJ2-1
CDR3 DNA: TGCGCCAGCAGCTTGTATATGGGGGAGGTCAATGAGCAGTTCTTC
CDR3 protein: CASSLYMGEVNEQFF

D gene: TRBD2
clone size: NA
V gene: TRBV6-5
J gene: TRBJ2-1
CDR3 DNA: TGTGCCAGCAGGCCAACCAGCGGGAGAACCTACAATGAGCAGTTCTTC
CDR3 protein: CASRPTSGRTYNEQFF

D gene: TRBD2
clone size: few
V gene: TRBV7-2
J gene: TRBJ2-1
CDR3 DNA: TGTGCCAGCAGCTTAGTACTAGCGGGGGGCCTGCGAAATGAGCAGTTCTTC
CDR3 protein: CASSLVLAGGLRNEQFF

D gene: NA
clone size: few
V gene: TRBV10-1
J gene: TRBJ1-4
CDR3 DNA: TGCGCCAGCAGTGAGGGGGCGCCGAATGAAAAACTGTTTTTT
CDR3 protein: CASSEGAPNEKLFF

D gene: NA
clone size: NA
V gene: TRBV5-1
J gene: TRBJ2-7
CDR3 DNA: TGCGCCAGCAGCTTCGATACAGCGTACGAGCAGTACTTC
CDR3 protein: CASSFDTAYEQYF

D gene: NA
clone size: NA
V gene: TRBV25-1
J gene: TRBJ1-6
CDR3 DNA: TGTGCCAGCAGGGAGGAGGGGCAAATTAATTCACCCCTCCACTTT
CDR3 protein: CASREEGQINSPLHF

D gene: NA
clone size: NA
V gene: TRBV29-1
J gene: TRBJ2-7
CDR3 DNA: TGCAGCGTTGGCGCCCAGGGCGCCTACGAGCAGTACTTC
CDR3 protein: CSVGAQGAYEQYF

D gene: TRBD2
clone size: NA
V gene: TRBV15
J gene: TRBJ2-1
CDR3 DNA: TGTGCCACCAGCGATCGGGGGGGCAAAAAGGTCGATGAGCAGTTCTTC
CDR3 protein: CATSDRGGKKVDEQFF

D gene: TRBD1
clone size: NA
V gene: TRBV6-6
J gene: TRBJ2-3
CDR3 DNA: TGTGCCAGCAGCCTACAGGGGGTTTCAGATACGCAGTATTTT
CDR3 protein: CASSLQGVSDTQYF

D gene: NA
clone size: NA
V gene: TRBV19
J gene: TRBJ2-5
CDR3 DNA: TGTGCCAGTAGTCTTGCTTTTGCGGTGCTACAAGAGACCCAGTACTTC
CDR3 protein: CASSLAFAVLQETQYF

D gene: NA
clone size: few
V gene: TRBV12-3/TRBV12-4
J gene: TRBJ2-1
CDR3 DNA: TGTGCCACCAAAAAGAGGACTGATGAGCAGTTCTTC
CDR3 protein: CATKKRTDEQFF

D gene: NA
clone size: NA
V gene: TRBV3-1
J gene: TRBJ2-7
CDR3 DNA: TGTGCCAGCAGCCCGACCCGGATCGAGGGGGAGCAGTACTTC
CDR3 protein: CASSPTRIEGEQYF

D gene: TRBD2
clone size: NA
V gene: TRBV12-3/TRBV12-4
J gene: TRBJ2-1
CDR3 DNA: TGTGCCAGCAGTCAAATAGCGGGACCCACCTACAATGAGCAGTTCTTC
CDR3 protein: CASSQIAGPTYNEQFF

D gene: TRBD1
clone size: NA
V gene: TRBV20-1
J gene: TRBJ1-5
CDR3 DNA: TGCAGTGCTAGAGCTACCGGGACAGGGGGTCTCGGATTCAATCAGCCCCAGCATTTT
CDR3 protein: CSARATGTGGLGFNQPQHF

D gene: TRBD2
clone size: few
V gene: TRBV20-1
J gene: TRBJ2-5
CDR3 DNA: TGCAGTGCAGGGACTAGCGGGAGGGCCGATGAGACCCAGTACTTC
CDR3 protein: CSAGTSGRADETQYF

D gene: TRBD1
clone size: NA
V gene: TRBV12-3/TRBV12-4
J gene: TRBJ2-5
CDR3 DNA: TGTGCCAGCAGTTTCCCGGGACAGGGGGGAAAAGAGACCCAGTACTTC
CDR3 protein: CASSFPGQGGKETQYF

D gene: TRBD1
clone size: NA
V gene: TRBV29-1
J gene: TRBJ2-1
CDR3 DNA: TGCAGCGTTGTTCGGACAGGGGACAATGAACAGTTCTTC
CDR3 protein: CSVVRTGDNEQFF

D gene: NA
clone size: NA
V gene: TRBV6-5
J gene: TRBJ2-7
CDR3 DNA: TGTGCCAGCAGATCAGGGGGGTTAAAATACGAGCAGTACTTC
CDR3 protein: CASRSGGLKYEQYF

D gene: TRBD2
clone size: NA
V gene: TRBV11-2
J gene: TRBJ2-5
CDR3 DNA: TGTGCCGGCAGCCCGGGACTAGCGGGGGGTGAGACCCAGTACTTC
CDR3 protein: CAGSPGLAGGETQYF

D gene: NA
clone size: NA
V gene: TRBV12-3/TRBV12-4
J gene: TRBJ2-5
CDR3 DNA: TGTGCCAGCAGTTTGTCTACTACTTGGGCAGAGACCCAGTACTTC
CDR3 protein: CASSLSTTWAETQYF

D gene: TRBD2
clone size: NA
V gene: TRBV4-2
J gene: TRBJ2-6
CDR3 DNA: TGTGCCAGCAGCCATAGAGGCCGGGGGGCTGGGGCCAACGTCCTGACTTTC
CDR3 protein: CASSHRGRGAGANVLTF

D gene: NA
clone size: NA
V gene: TRBV30
J gene: TRBJ2-5
CDR3 DNA: TGTGCCTGGAGTGTACGAGAGACCCAGTACTTC
CDR3 protein: CAWSVRETQYF

D gene: NA
clone size: NA
V gene: TRBV5-5
J gene: TRBJ2-1
CDR3 DNA: TGTGCCAGCAGCTCAGCGTTGGACAATGAGCAGTTCTTC
CDR3 protein: CASSSALDNEQFF

D gene: NA
clone size: NA
V gene: TRBV25-1
J gene: TRBJ1-5
CDR3 DNA: TGTGCCAGCAGGGGGGCGGGGGAGGGTCAGCCCCAGCATTTT
CDR3 protein: CASRGAGEGQPQHF

D gene: NA
clone size: NA
V gene: TRBV7-2
J gene: TRBJ2-7
CDR3 DNA: TGTGCCAGCAGCTTAACCCCCACCAAACACGAGCAGTACTTC
CDR3 protein: CASSLTPTKHEQYF

D gene: NA
clone size: NA
V gene: TRBV25-1
J gene: TRBJ2-7
CDR3 DNA: TGTGCCAGCAGGGACACCTCCTCCTACGAGCAGTACTTC
CDR3 protein: CASRDTSSYEQYF